This T cell receptor beta chain was retrieved from a study of identical twins. Comments on this clonotype: Antigen: not known.

Unique molecular identifiers were present on the cDNA, which also gained a universal primer site by template switching. TCRdb re-analysed the 5' RACE reads in MiXCR, keeping a single row per CDR3 protein. The repertoire has under 300,000 distinct CDR3 sequences, 11% to 15% of them found once; the top ten carry approximately 9.3%. V shed 9 bases and J 6 bases; nucleotides not matched to a gene: 16. The CDR3 covers 15 residues. Germline assignment: CDR1 LNHDA and CDR2 SQIVND (reference sequence). The study's findings and limits: Compared with unrelated sharing, twin-shared out-of-frame alpha sequences had more low-probability sequences.

The sample taken for sequencing was memory (CD45RO+) T cells sorted from blood. This chain links TRBV19 with TRBJ2-7; 8 bases align to TRBD2. The TCR was taken from a woman younger than 30 in good health. The CDR3 DNA follows: TGTGCCAGCTCTAGACGGGGGGGCCTATTCGGCGAGCAGTACTTC. Protein: CASSRRGGLFGEQYF.